This T cell receptor (beta chain) appears in the sequencing data of a study of T cell responses to AZD1222 COVID-19 vaccine (dated by TCRdb to the early 2020s). With respect to the entire study: Because spike-specific TCR depth and breadth did not differ between the two schedules, AZD1222 recipients who got a second dose at roughly 4 weeks were pooled with those who got a second dose at roughly 12 weeks. A total of around 240 trial participants underwent TCR sequencing, of whom 207 received two doses of AZD1222 and some 26 received two doses of the MenACWY control vaccine. Trial participants were enrolled by age into subgroups of 18-55, 56-69 and 70-plus years, and around 150, 29 and 61 TCR-sequenced participants, respectively, were included in these subgroups. General study outcomes and caveats: Because no day 14 peak-response samples were available, repertoires were characterized only after the peak T cell response. Conclusions about previously exposed vaccinees are limited, since just 6 or 7 AZD1222 recipients were seropositive for SARS-CoV-2 at baseline. Participants were mostly white British, with more females than males. The authors suggested clonal diversity may have been underestimated. Reportedly, almost half of the unique spike-specific TCRs recognized epitopes lying outside the regions that are mutated in the B.1.351 and B.1.1.7 variants. CD4 TCRs associated with the vaccine covered the entire spike protein, and the dominant responses were in regions 160-218 and 743-854. The 56-69-year group was small, and its depth increase did not reach significance, likely because of low power. After two AZD1222 doses, spike-specific TCR breadth and depth were significantly higher than at day 0 and than in MenACWY recipients.

The CDR3 regions of human TCRbeta chains were analyzed by immunosequencing. Concerning the study's data processing: Repertoire TCRs were checked for matches against a reference library of SARS-CoV-2-specific TCRs that had been generated using the MIRA antigen-specificity platform. Breadth was defined as the fraction of unique TCRs that were SARS-CoV-2-associated, and depth was defined as the fraction of total T cells that were SARS-CoV-2-associated. Using the MIRA data, every spike-specific TCR was mapped to the spike region that the TCR reacted to and assigned to either a CD4 or a CD8 class. Log10-transformed breadth and depth values were compared by one-way ANOVA with Sidak's multiple comparisons tests. TCRdb retrieved this table from immuneACCESS and kept in-frame rearrangements only. Not all clones are present; in checked studies, unresolved V genes account for under half, and no reason is known for the remainder. V and J calls plus clone size are reproduced from that table; the DNA served to infer D and trimming. The sample table lists approximately 150,000 clones, roughly 91% of them with a count of one. The ten largest clones capture 1.1% to 1.5% of the sample.

According to the study, the label for this sample's time point signals: baseline before first vaccination. Vaccinee samples came from UK trials COV001 and COV002, including a single-blind randomized controlled phase 2/3 trial of AZD1222 (ChAdOx1 nCoV-19) in healthy adults. Trial participant PBMC samples were collected at day 0 and day 28 after the second dose for TCRbeta chain sequencing. Comment on this clone: Its antigen has not been determined. Base-call qualities are not available, and no considerably larger clone is one nucleotide away.

The specimen was peripheral blood, collected on day 0 of AZD1222 vaccination. This sequence originates from an adult in good health.

The DNA sequence follows: TGTGCCAGCAACGATGGGCACACTGAAGCTTTCTTT. Its protein product is CASNDGHTEAFF. This sequence uses TRBV6-5 and TRBJ1-1; no D gene can be assigned with confidence. The CDR1 and CDR2 encoded by the germline V gene are MNHEY and SVGAGI. V loses 7 bases of germline sequence and J loses 3 bases, and the interval between the two ends is 9 bases. Including cysteine and phenylalanine, the CDR3 has 12 amino acids. The DNA shown is the 36-base CDR3, in frame from base 1.